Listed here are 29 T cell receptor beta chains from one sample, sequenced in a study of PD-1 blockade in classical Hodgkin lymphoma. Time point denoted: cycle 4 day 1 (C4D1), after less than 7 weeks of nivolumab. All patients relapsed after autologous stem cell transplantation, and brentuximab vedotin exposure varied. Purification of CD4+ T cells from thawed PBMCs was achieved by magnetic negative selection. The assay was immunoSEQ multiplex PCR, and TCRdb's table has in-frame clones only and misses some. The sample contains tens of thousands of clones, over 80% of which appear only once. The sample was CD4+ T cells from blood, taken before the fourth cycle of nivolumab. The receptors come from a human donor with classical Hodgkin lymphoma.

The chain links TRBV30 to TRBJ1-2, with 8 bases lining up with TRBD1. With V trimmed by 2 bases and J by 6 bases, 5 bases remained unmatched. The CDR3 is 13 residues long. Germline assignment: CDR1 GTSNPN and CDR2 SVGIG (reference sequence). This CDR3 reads CAWSPGQGDGYTF. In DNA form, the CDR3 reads TGTGCCTGGAGTCCCGGACAGGGTGATGGCTACACCTTC.

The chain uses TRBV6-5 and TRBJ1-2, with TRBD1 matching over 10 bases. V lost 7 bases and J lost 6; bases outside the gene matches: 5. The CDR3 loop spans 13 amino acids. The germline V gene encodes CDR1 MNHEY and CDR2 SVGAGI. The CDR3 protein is CASTGTGENGYTF. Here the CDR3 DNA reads TGTGCCAGCACCGGGACAGGGGAAAATGGCTACACCTTC.

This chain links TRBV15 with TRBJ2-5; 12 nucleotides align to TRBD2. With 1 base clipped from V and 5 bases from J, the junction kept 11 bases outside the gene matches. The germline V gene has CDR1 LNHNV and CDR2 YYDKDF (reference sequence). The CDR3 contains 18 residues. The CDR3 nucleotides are TGTGCCACCAGCAGAGCCCTAGCGGGGGGGCCAAACGTTGAGACCCAGTACTTC. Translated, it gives CATSRALAGGPNVETQYF.

CDR3 nucleotide sequence: TGCGCCAGCAGCTTGGCTCGGACCATGAACACTGAAGCTTTCTTT. This codes for CASSLARTMNTEAFF. V is TRBV5-1 and J is TRBJ1-1; D is unclear. The CDR3 covers 15 residues. With 0 bases removed from V and 0 bases from J, the gap between germline ends came to 9 bases. Germline lookup yields CDR1 SGHRS and CDR2 YFSETQ.

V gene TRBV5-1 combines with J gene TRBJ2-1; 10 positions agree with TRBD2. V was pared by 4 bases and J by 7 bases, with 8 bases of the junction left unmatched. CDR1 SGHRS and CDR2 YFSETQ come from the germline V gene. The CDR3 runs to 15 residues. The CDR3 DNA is TGCGCCAGCAGCGAGAGCGGGGGGGCAGCGAATGAGCAGTTCTTC. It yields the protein CASSESGGAANEQFF. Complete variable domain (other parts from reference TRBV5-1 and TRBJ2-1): KAGVTQTPRYLIKTRGQQVTLSCSPISGHRSVSWYQQTPGQGLQFLFEYFSETQRNKGNFPGRFSGRQFSNSRSEMNVSTLELGDSALYLCASSESGGAANEQFFGPGTRLTVL.

CDR3: CASRTQQNTEAFF. The CDR3 nucleotides read TGTGCCAGCAGAACACAACAGAACACTGAAGCTTTCTTT. The chain combines TRBV7-9 with TRBJ1-1; unclear D gene. Germline V lookup: CDR1 SEHNR, CDR2 FQNEAQ (reference sequence). The CDR3 is 13 amino acids. Trimming took 6 bases from V and 1 from J, leaving 9 bases between them.

CDR3 sequence reads: CASSRTGGTADTQYF. The DNA of the CDR3 is TGTGCCAGCAGCCGCACGGGGGGAACGGCAGATACGCAGTATTTT. The chain joins TRBV7-2 to TRBJ2-3, with 7 bases matching TRBD2. Germline V lookup: CDR1 SGHTA, CDR2 FQGNSA. V lost 5 bases and J lost 4; bases outside the gene matches: 9. This CDR3 is built from 15 residues.

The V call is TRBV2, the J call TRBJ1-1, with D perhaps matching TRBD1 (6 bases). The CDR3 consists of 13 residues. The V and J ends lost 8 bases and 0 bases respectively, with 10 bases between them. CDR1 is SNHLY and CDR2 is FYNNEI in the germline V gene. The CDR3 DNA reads TGTGCCAGCGTGGGGGGCATGAACACTGAAGCTTTCTTT. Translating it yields CASVGGMNTEAFF.

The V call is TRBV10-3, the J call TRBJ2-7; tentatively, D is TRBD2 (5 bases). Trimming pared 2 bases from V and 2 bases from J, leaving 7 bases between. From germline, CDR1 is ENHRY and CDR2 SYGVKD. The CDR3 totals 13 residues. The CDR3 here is CAISETGTYEQYF. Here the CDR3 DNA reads TGTGCCATCAGTGAGACCGGGACCTACGAGCAGTACTTC.

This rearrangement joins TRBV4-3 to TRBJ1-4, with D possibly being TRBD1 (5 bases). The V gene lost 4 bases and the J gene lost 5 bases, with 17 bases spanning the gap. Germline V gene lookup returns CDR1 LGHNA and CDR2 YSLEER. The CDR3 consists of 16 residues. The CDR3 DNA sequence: TGCGCCAGCAGCCTAGAAGATACGGGGGAAAATGAAAAACTGTTTTTT. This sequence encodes CASSLEDTGENEKLFF.

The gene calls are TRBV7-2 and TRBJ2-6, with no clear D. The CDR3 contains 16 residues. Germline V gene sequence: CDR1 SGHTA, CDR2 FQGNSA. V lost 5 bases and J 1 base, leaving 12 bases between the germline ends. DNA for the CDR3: TGTGCCAGCAGCCCCGTGACTTCATCTGGGGCCAACGTCCTGACTTTC. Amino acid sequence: CASSPVTSSGANVLTF.

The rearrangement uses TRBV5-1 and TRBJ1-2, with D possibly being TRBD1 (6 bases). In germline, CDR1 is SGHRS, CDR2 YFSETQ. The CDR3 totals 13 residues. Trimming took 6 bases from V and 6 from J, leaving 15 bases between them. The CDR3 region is CASTSTGSDGYTF. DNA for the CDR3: TGCGCCAGCACTTCCACAGGGTCGGATGGCTACACCTTC.

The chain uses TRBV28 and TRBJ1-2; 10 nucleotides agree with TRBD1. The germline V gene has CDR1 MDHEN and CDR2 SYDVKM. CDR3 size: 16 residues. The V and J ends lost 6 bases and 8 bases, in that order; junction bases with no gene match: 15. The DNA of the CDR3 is TGTGCCAGCAGACCCCCGGGACAGGGGATTTCGGCGGGCTACACCTTC. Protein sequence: CASRPPGQGISAGYTF.

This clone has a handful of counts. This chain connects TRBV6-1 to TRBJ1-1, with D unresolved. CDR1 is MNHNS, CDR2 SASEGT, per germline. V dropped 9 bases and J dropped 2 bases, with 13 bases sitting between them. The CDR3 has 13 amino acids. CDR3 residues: CASLFVRNTEAFF. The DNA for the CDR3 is TGTGCCAGTCTTTTTGTCCGAAACACTGAAGCTTTCTTT.

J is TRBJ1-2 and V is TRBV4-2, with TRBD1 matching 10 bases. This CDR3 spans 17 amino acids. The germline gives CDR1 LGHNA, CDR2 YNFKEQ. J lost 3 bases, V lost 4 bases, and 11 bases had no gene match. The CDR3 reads CASSLEQTGQGDYGYTF. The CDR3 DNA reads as TGTGCCAGCAGCCTCGAACAAACAGGACAGGGGGACTATGGCTACACCTTC.

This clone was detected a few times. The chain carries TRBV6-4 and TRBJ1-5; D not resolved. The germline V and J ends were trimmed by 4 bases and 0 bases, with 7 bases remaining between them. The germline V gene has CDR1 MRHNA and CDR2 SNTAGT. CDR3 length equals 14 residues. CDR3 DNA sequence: TGTGCCAGCAGTGTAAATTATAGCAATCAGCCCCAGCATTTT. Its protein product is CASSVNYSNQPQHF.

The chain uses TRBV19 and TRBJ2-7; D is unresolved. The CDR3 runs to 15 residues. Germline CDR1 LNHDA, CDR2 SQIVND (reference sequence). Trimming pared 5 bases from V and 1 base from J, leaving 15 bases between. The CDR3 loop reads CASSPDSDGSYEQYF. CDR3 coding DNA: TGTGCCAGTAGTCCCGACTCGGACGGTTCCTACGAGCAGTACTTC.

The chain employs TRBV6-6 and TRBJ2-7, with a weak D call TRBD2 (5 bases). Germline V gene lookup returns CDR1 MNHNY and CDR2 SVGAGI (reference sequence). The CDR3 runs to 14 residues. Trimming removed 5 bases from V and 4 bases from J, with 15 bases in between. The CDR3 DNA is TGTGCCAGCAGTAATCAGGCTGGAGGTTACGAGCAGTACTTC. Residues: CASSNQAGGYEQYF.

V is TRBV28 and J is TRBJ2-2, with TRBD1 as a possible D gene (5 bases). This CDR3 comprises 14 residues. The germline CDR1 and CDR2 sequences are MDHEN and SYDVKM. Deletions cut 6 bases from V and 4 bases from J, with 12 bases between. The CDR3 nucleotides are TGTGCCAGCAGCCCGCCAGGGCGCACCGGGGAGCTGTTTTTT. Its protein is CASSPPGRTGELFF.

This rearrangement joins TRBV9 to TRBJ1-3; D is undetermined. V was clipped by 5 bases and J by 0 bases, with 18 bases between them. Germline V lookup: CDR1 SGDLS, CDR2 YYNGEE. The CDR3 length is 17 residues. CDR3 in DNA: TGTGCCAGCAGAAACAACATTGTACGGGGCTCTGGAAACACCATATATTTT. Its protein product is CASRNNIVRGSGNTIYF. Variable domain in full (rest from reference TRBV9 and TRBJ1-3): DSGVTQTPKHLITATGQRVTLRCSPRSGDLSVYWYQQSLDQGLQFLIQYYNGEERAKGNILERFSAQQFPDLHSELNLSSLELGDSALYFCASRNNIVRGSGNTIYFGEGSWLTVV.

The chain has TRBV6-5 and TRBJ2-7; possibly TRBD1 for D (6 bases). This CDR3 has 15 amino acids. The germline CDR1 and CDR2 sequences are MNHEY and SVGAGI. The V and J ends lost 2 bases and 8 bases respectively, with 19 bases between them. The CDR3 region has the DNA TGTGCCAGCAGTTACGCCGACAGGCCACTTAGCAAGCAGTACTTC. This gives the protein CASSYADRPLSKQYF.

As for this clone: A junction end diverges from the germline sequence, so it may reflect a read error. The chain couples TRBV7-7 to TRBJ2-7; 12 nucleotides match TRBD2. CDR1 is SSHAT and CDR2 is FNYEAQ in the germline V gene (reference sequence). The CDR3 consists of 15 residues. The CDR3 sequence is CASSPGLAGKGEQYF. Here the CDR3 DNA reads TGTGCTAGCAGCCCCGGACTAGCGGGAAAGGGGGAGCAGTACTTC.

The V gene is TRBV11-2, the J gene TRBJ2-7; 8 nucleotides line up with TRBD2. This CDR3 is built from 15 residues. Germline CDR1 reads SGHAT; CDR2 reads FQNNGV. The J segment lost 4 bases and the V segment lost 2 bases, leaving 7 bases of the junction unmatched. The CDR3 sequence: CASSLTGLDAYEQYF. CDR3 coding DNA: TGTGCCAGCAGCTTAACGGGACTAGACGCTTACGAGCAGTACTTC.

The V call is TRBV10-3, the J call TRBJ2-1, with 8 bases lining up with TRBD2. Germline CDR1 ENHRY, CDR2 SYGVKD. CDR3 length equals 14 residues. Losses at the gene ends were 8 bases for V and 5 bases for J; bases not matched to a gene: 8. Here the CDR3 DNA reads TGTGCCATCGGTAGCGGGGCCGGGGACAATGAGCAGTTCTTC. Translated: CAIGSGAGDNEQFF.

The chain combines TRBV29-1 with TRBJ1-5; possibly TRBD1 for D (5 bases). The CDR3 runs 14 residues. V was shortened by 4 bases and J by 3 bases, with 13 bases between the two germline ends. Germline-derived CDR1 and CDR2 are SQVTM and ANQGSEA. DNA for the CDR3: TGCAGCGTTGGCACAGGCGCATTCAATCAGCCCCAGCATTTT. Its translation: CSVGTGAFNQPQHF.

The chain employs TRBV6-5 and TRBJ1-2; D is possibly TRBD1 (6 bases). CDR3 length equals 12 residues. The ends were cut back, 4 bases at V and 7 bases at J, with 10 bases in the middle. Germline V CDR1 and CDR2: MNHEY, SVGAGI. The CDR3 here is CASSSRGFGYTF. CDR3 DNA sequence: TGTGCCAGCAGTTCTAGGGGGTTTGGCTACACCTTC.

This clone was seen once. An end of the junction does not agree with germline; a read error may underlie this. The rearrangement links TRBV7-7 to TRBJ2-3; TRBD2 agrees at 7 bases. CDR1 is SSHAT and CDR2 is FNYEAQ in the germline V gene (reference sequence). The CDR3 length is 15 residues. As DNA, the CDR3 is TGTGCTAGCAGCTTAGGGCTTGGGGAGGGTGATACGCAGTATTTT. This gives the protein CASSLGLGEGDTQYF.

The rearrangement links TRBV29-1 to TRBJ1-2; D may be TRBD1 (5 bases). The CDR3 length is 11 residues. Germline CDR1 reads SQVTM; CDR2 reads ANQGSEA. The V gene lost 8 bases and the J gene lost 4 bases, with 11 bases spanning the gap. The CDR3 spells CSTWDSYGYTF. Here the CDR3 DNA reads TGCAGCACCTGGGACTCCTATGGCTACACCTTC.

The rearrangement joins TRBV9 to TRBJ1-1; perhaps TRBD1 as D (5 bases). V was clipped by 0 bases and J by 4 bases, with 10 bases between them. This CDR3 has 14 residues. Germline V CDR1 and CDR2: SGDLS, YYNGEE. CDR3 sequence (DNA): TGTGCCAGCAGCGTAGATAGGCAGGGCACTGAAGCTTTCTTT. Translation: CASSVDRQGTEAFF.